The present T cell receptor (beta chain) was sequenced within a study of blood T cell repertoires in COVID-19 (dated by TCRdb to about 2020). Turning to the overall study: The collaborator samples originated in the United States, Italy and Spain and spanned the acute and convalescent phases of COVID-19. The prospective study material was composed of cDNA or gDNA derived from T cells, B-cell-depleted T cells, or PBMCs. Subjects who had been exposed to COVID-19, were actively infected with it, or had recovered from it provided the deeply sampled blood TCRbeta repertoires that made up the dataset. Where available, HLA class I and class II types were obtained from metadata supplied by the sample provider rather than from assay-based typing. The samples were drawn from two sources: the first 160 participants of the ongoing ImmuneRACE study, and 1,254 subjects contributed by 6 global collaborators. The sample metadata nearly always contained a de-identified subject ID, COVID-19 status, age in years and sex. The repertoires were released in a freely available public database meant as a resource for research on the immune response to SARS-CoV-2.

The immunoSEQ Assay, a bias-controlled multiplex PCR, was used to amplify TCRbeta CDR3 regions from genomic DNA. In the source study's methods: Within the assay, amplification of reference gene primers was used to estimate how many nucleated cells each sample contained. To quantify the absolute abundance of each unique TCRbeta CDR3 rearrangement, sequence reads were collapsed and filtered. For each sample, productive Simpson clonality was calculated as the square root of Simpson's diversity index over productive rearrangements. TCRdb carries this immuneACCESS record with in-frame sequences only. Its versions omit some clonotypes, under half of them owing to an unresolved V gene in the studies checked, with the rest unexplained. Clone size and the V and J calls come from that table; the DNA yielded D and trimming. A total of about 100,000 clones appear in this sample, 70% to 80% of them only once. The ten most abundant clones make up approximately 30% of the sample.

Trimming takes 4 bases off V and 3 bases off J; junction bases not matched to a gene: 5. CDR1 is given as MNHEY and CDR2 as SMNVEV, both from the germline V gene (reference sequence). Spanning cysteine to phenylalanine, the CDR3 consists of 15 amino acids. The retained sequence is limited to the CDR3, 45 bases, with the frame set at the first base. Collaborating institutions collected whole blood in K2EDTA tubes following their own protocols. Collaborator samples were shipped for TCRbeta analysis as frozen whole blood, isolated PBMCs, or DNA extracted from either sample type. Results and caveats for the whole study, not just this receptor: The quantity of clinical and demographic metadata differed by source and by participant and was supplied without curation.

A note on this clone: It lacks a known antigen. No much larger clone exists at a distance of one base, and base qualities are not known.

The V gene is TRBV27 and the J gene is TRBJ1-5; 8 central bases correspond to TRBD1. The receptor comes from a man aged 70-80 years with active or convalescent COVID-19. Sequencing was performed on peripheral blood. The DNA sequence reads TGTGCCAGCAGTTACACAGGGGGGTCCAATCAGCCCCAGCATTTT. Translation gives CASSYTGGSNQPQHF.